The 26 T cell receptor beta chains given below trace back to one sample, sequenced in a study of T cell changes during pregnancy in multiple sclerosis. Produced via immunoSEQ multiplex PCR; TCRdb's table is partial and in-frame only. The profile shows under 75,000 clones, around 90% of them singletons. The sample here was peripheral blood, taken in the third trimester of pregnancy. Receptors were obtained from a female donor in good health, enrolled as a control in a pregnancy study.

The chain employs TRBV15 and TRBJ1-2, with D unclear. The CDR3 is 15 amino acids. Germline lookup yields CDR1 LNHNV and CDR2 YYDKDF (reference sequence). V lost 1 base and J lost 5, with 14 bases in between. The CDR3 spells CATSRAGSVGYGYTF. The CDR3, as DNA: TGTGCCACCAGCAGAGCGGGGAGCGTAGGGTATGGCTACACCTTC.

The chain couples TRBV19 to TRBJ1-5, with 7 bases fitting TRBD1. V shed 3 bases, J shed 6 bases, and the junction held 8 bases outside the gene matches. Germline CDR1 is LNHDA and CDR2 is SQIVND (reference sequence). This CDR3 has 15 amino acids. CDR3 sequence (DNA): TGTGCCAGTAGTATTACCCGCAGGGGGAGTCAGCCCCAGCATTTT. It translates to CASSITRRGSQPQHF.

The chain combines TRBV6-6 with TRBJ1-5; TRBD1 might be the D (6 bases). The CDR3 loop spans 12 amino acids. CDR1 and CDR2 from the germline V gene are MNHNY and SVGAGI (reference sequence). The V end was cut by 10 bases, the J end by 4 bases, with 11 bases between. CDR3 bases: TGTGCCACGAACCAGGGGAATCAGCCCCAGCATTTT. This sequence encodes CATNQGNQPQHF.

The V gene is TRBV10-3, the J gene TRBJ1-1, with TRBD1 identical over 9 bases. From germline, CDR1 is ENHRY and CDR2 SYGVKD. The CDR3 contains 15 residues. Trimming at V came to 0 bases and at J to 5 bases, leaving 4 bases not matched to a gene. In nucleotides, the CDR3 is TGTGCCATCAGTGAGTCAGGACAGGGGAGGACTGAAGCTTTCTTT. Its protein product is CAISESGQGRTEAFF.

This chain uses TRBV5-1 with TRBJ2-1; 13 bases align to TRBD2. The CDR3 runs 15 residues. The germline gives CDR1 SGHRS, CDR2 YFSETQ. V shed 0 bases and J 10 bases; nucleotides not matched to a gene: 4. The CDR3 region is CASSLEGLAGREQFF. In DNA, the CDR3 is TGCGCCAGCAGCTTGGAGGGACTAGCGGGGCGGGAGCAGTTCTTC. Using reference TRBV5-1 and TRBJ2-1 for the parts outside the CDR3, the full variable domain is KAGVTQTPRYLIKTRGQQVTLSCSPISGHRSVSWYQQTPGQGLQFLFEYFSETQRNKGNFPGRFSGRQFSNSRSEMNVSTLELGDSALYLCASSLEGLAGREQFFGPGTRLTVL.

The chain employs TRBV7-9 and TRBJ1-2; 7 positions match TRBD1. The germline V gene encodes CDR1 SEHNR and CDR2 FQNEAQ (reference sequence). The V gene end was trimmed by 1 base and the J gene end by 4 bases; junction bases not matched to a gene: 6. CDR3 size: 15 residues. CDR3 residues: CASSLGTNRGYGYTF. CDR3 DNA sequence: TGTGCCAGCAGCTTAGGGACGAACAGGGGCTATGGCTACACCTTC.

The chain links TRBV5-1 to TRBJ2-7; TRBD2 is a possible D gene (5 bases). The germline V gene has CDR1 SGHRS and CDR2 YFSETQ. Trimming shortened V by 4 bases and J by 5 bases, and 19 bases separated the two germline ends. This CDR3 has 15 residues. The CDR3 DNA sequence: TGCGCCAGCAGCCCCCCCGTCGGGCCGCGGGACGAGCAGTACTTC. Residues: CASSPPVGPRDEQYF.

The chain links TRBV5-1 to TRBJ2-5, with D perhaps TRBD1 (6 bases). The V gene lost 6 bases and the J gene lost 1 base, with 16 bases spanning the gap. Germline lookup yields CDR1 SGHRS and CDR2 YFSETQ. The CDR3 is 15 amino acids. The CDR3 DNA follows: TGCGCCAGCACAAGAATTACAGGGAGCCAAGAGACCCAGTACTTC. This encodes CASTRITGSQETQYF.

The rearrangement joins TRBV30 to TRBJ1-2, with D possibly TRBD1 on 5 matching bases. Trimming left V 3 bases short and J 7 bases short, with 9 bases between. The CDR3 has 11 residues. Germline lookup yields CDR1 GTSNPN and CDR2 SVGIG (reference sequence). CDR3 region: CAWSDGGGYTF. The CDR3, as DNA: TGTGCCTGGAGCGACGGGGGTGGCTACACCTTC.

This chain links TRBV16 with TRBJ2-4, with 11 bases fitting TRBD2. The CDR3 has 15 residues. V shed 0 bases and J 7 bases; nucleotides not matched to a gene: 2. Germline V CDR1 and CDR2: KGHSY, FQNENV. CDR3 residues: CASSQSASGRNIQYF. The CDR3 DNA sequence: TGTGCCAGCAGCCAATCCGCTAGCGGGAGGAACATTCAGTACTTC.

This CDR3 reads CASSLGANRGYTF. CDR3 nucleotides: TGTGCCAGCAGCTTGGGGGCCAATAGGGGCTACACCTTC. The chain is built from TRBV5-6 and TRBJ1-2; no firm D call. V lost 0 bases and J lost 8, with 11 bases in between. Germline values: CDR1 SGHDT, CDR2 YYEEEE. This CDR3 region has 13 residues.

A remark on this clone: At one boundary the junction diverges from the germline segment, which might be a read error. V gene TRBV7-2 combines with J gene TRBJ1-5; D perhaps matches TRBD1 (5 bases). The CDR3 sequence is 15 residues long. Germline V gene data show CDR1 as SGHTA and CDR2 as FQGNSA. The CDR3 loop reads CASNLGAARNQPQHF. The CDR3 DNA reads as TGTGCCAGCAACTTAGGGGCAGCCCGCAATCAGCCCCAGCATTTT. Complete variable domain (other parts from reference TRBV7-2 and TRBJ1-5): GAGVSQSPSNKVTEKGKDVELRCDPISGHTALYWYRQSLGQGLEFLIYFQGNSAPDKSGLPSDRFSAERTGGSVSTLTIQRTQQEDSAVYLCASNLGAARNQPQHFGDGTRLSIL.

The chain is built from TRBV29-1 and TRBJ2-5; D uncertain. The CDR3 is made up of 12 amino acids. Germline lookup yields CDR1 SQVTM and CDR2 ANQGSEA. Trimming took 5 bases from V and 5 from J, leaving 12 bases between them. CDR3 sequence reads: CSVNQRRETQYF. DNA for the CDR3: TGCAGCGTTAACCAGCGAAGGGAGACCCAGTACTTC.

This clone was recorded once. This chain joins TRBV7-2 and TRBJ2-3, with 10 nucleotides matching TRBD2. This CDR3 spans 17 amino acids. CDR1 and CDR2 from the germline V gene are SGHTA and FQGNSA. The V and J ends lost 4 bases and 0 bases, in that order; junction bases with no gene match: 7. For the CDR3, the DNA is TGTGCCAGCAGCTCCGGGACTAGCGTTGCTAGCACAGATACGCAGTATTTT. Translated, it gives CASSSGTSVASTDTQYF.

This chain joins TRBV29-1 and TRBJ2-2, with D maybe TRBD2 (5 bases). Germline CDR1 is SQVTM and CDR2 is ANQGSEA. The length of the CDR3 is 12 residues. Deletions cut 7 bases from V and 4 bases from J, with 10 bases between. The CDR3 coding sequence is TGCAGCGCCGCTGGGAGCACCGGGGAGCTGTTTTTT. Its protein is CSAAGSTGELFF.

The gene calls are TRBV30 and TRBJ1-5; TRBD1 might be the D (6 bases). Germline lookup yields CDR1 GTSNPN and CDR2 SVGIG (reference sequence). Trimming took 3 bases from V and 6 from J, leaving 12 bases between them. This CDR3 contains 13 residues. CDR3 protein: CAWSIAGAQPQHF. In DNA, the CDR3 is TGTGCCTGGAGCATCGCGGGGGCTCAGCCCCAGCATTTT.

CDR3 protein: CASSVNPPGTGGDTQYF. The CDR3, as DNA: TGTGCCAGCAGCGTAAACCCCCCGGGGACTGGAGGAGATACGCAGTATTTT. This chain uses TRBV9 with TRBJ2-3, with a possible D match to TRBD2 (6 bases). The CDR3 is 17 amino acids. V was clipped by 1 base and J by 5 bases, with 20 bases between them. Germline CDR1 reads SGDLS; CDR2 reads YYNGEE.

This clone was counted only a few times. This chain uses TRBV5-4 with TRBJ1-2; D is undetermined. CDR1 and CDR2 from the germline V gene are SGHNT and YYREEE (reference sequence). The CDR3 is made up of 13 amino acids. Deletions cut 2 bases from V and 4 bases from J, with 9 bases between. The CDR3 sequence is CASSFGEGYGYTF. The CDR3 nucleotides read TGTGCCAGCAGCTTTGGGGAGGGCTATGGCTACACCTTC.

This chain links TRBV19 with TRBJ1-5; 8 nucleotides align to TRBD1. The V gene's germline CDR1 is LNHDA and CDR2 SQIVND (reference sequence). The V segment lost 5 bases and the J segment 3 bases; nucleotides outside the gene matches: 6. The CDR3 sequence is 15 residues long. The DNA of the CDR3 is TGTGCCAGTAGTCCGGGGACAGGCTTCAATCAGCCCCAGCATTTT. Amino acids: CASSPGTGFNQPQHF. Drawing the rest from reference TRBV19 and TRBJ1-5, the complete variable domain is DGGITQSPKYLFRKEGQNVTLSCEQNLNHDAMYWYRQDPGQGLRLIYYSQIVNDFQKGDIAEGYSVSREKKESFPLTVTSAQKNPTAFYLCASSPGTGFNQPQHFGDGTRLSIL.

The rearrangement joins TRBV14 to TRBJ2-1; TRBD2 aligns across 13 bases. Germline lookup yields CDR1 SGHDN and CDR2 FVKESK. The CDR3 is 18 residues long. With V trimmed by 1 base and J by 2 bases, 5 bases remained unmatched. CDR3 protein: CASSQGLTSGRTYNEQFF. The DNA for the CDR3 is TGTGCCAGCAGCCAAGGGTTGACTAGCGGGAGGACCTACAATGAGCAGTTCTTC.

The V call is TRBV2, the J call TRBJ2-2; the match to TRBD2 covers 12 bases. V dropped 7 bases and J dropped 6; count of bases not matched to a gene: 6. There are 15 residues in the CDR3. Germline CDR1 SNHLY, CDR2 FYNNEI. CDR3: CASTRLAGESGELFF. The CDR3 DNA reads TGTGCCAGCACCCGACTAGCGGGAGAGTCCGGGGAGCTGTTTTTT.

The chain uses TRBV18 and TRBJ1-3; D uncertain. Trimming cost V 2 bases and J 4 bases, with 12 bases left between them. Germline V gene lookup returns CDR1 KGHSH and CDR2 LQKENI. The CDR3 is 15 residues long. In DNA form, the CDR3 reads TGTGCCAGCTCACCAAGAGGCGTTATCGGAAACACCATATATTTT. Protein sequence: CASSPRGVIGNTIYF.

This chain joins TRBV10-1 and TRBJ1-2, with 9 positions matching TRBD1. From germline, CDR1 is WNHNN and CDR2 SYGVQD (reference sequence). The CDR3 consists of 14 residues. The V and J ends lost 6 bases and 2 bases, in that order; junction bases with no gene match: 4. CDR3 sequence: CASSNRGLNYGYTF. The CDR3 bases are TGCGCCAGCAGCAACAGGGGGCTGAACTATGGCTACACCTTC.

The chain is built from TRBV5-1 and TRBJ2-7, with 11 nucleotides matching TRBD2. CDR3 length: 15 amino acids. The ends lost 5 bases at V and 7 bases at J; junction bases unmatched: 11. Germline lookup yields CDR1 SGHRS and CDR2 YFSETQ. The DNA for the CDR3 is TGCGCCAGCAGTATCGGGACTAGCGGCATGAGGGAGCAGTACTTC. Translated: CASSIGTSGMREQYF.

The V and J genes are TRBV29-1 and TRBJ2-1; TRBD2 matches 12 bases. Germline V gene lookup returns CDR1 SQVTM and CDR2 ANQGSEA. Losses at the gene ends were 7 bases for V and 4 bases for J; bases not matched to a gene: 8. This CDR3 has 15 amino acids. The CDR3 coding sequence is TGCAGCGCCCTATTACTAGCGGGAGGTTACAATGAGCAGTTCTTC. It codes for CSALLLAGGYNEQFF.

The chain employs TRBV7-8 and TRBJ2-7; 10 bases line up with TRBD2. Germline V gives CDR1 SGHVS, CDR2 FQNEAQ. With V trimmed by 2 bases and J by 3 bases, 7 bases remained unmatched. The CDR3 runs to 16 residues. CDR3 sequence (DNA): TGTGCCAGCAGCTTAAATTTGGGACTAGCGAACTACGAGCAGTACTTC. Encoded protein: CASSLNLGLANYEQYF. The full variable domain, completed using reference TRBV7-8 and TRBJ2-7, is GAGVSQSPRYKVAKRGQDVALRCDPISGHVSLFWYQQALGQGPEFLTYFQNEAQLDKSGLPSDRFFAERPEGSVSTLKIQRTQQEDSAVYLCASSLNLGLANYEQYFGPGTRLTVT.